Below, one TCR beta chain is given with its context. Its target is not known. The entry originates in a study of cytomegalovirus exposure and HLA in healthy donors. This CDR3 is built from 15 residues. Looked up from germline, CDR1 is SNHLY and CDR2 is FYNNEI. Trimming shortened V by 0 bases and J by 8 bases, and 13 bases separated the two germline ends. Amplification used 60 Vbeta primers and 13 Jbeta primers. Sequencing was performed with immunoSEQ multiplex PCR; in TCRdb, only in-frame clones are kept and a portion is missing. The sample shows 100,000 to 150,000 clones, more than 65% of them seen only once. General observations from the study: 87-base-pair reads could not separate some V segments, including TRBV6-2 and TRBV6-3. Donors belonging to an Asian-associated ancestry cluster reportedly showed fewer N-insertions in productive TCRs than the roughly 680-donor mean, according to what a later analysis found. In a later analysis, TCR beta V- and J-gene trimming was associated with a missense DCLRE1C variant. A later analysis revealed that TCR association rates differed between HLA loci, peaking at DRB1 and bottoming out at HLA-C.

The V gene is TRBV2, the J gene TRBJ1-4; D is perhaps TRBD1 (5 bases). The source is a man between 18 and 35 years old in good health and CMV-seronegative. Material: PBMCs. Written as DNA, the CDR3 is TGTGCCAGCAGTGAAGCGCTTCGCGCAGGGGAAAAACTGTTTTTT. Translation gives CASSEALRAGEKLFF.